A selection of T cell receptor beta chains follows, all from one sample in a study of PD-L1 blockade in urothelial cancer. Assay: immunoSEQ multiplex PCR; the TCRdb copy retains only in-frame clones and omits some. The sample contains 35,000 to 55,000 clones, more than 70% of which appear only once. Sequencing used PBMCs, obtained around atezolizumab (anti-PD-L1) treatment. These receptor sequences come from a woman in her sixties or seventies with urothelial cancer. CDR3s include the opening cysteine and the closing phenylalanine or tryptophan. D genes are given only for firm matches. Expanded clones are given a class, and other clones once, few, many or no size at all.

clone size,D gene,J gene,V gene,CDR3 DNA,CDR3 protein
.,.,TRBJ1-1,TRBV9,TGTGCCAGCAGCGTGCAGGCCCTGAATACTGAAGCTTTCTTT,CASSVQALNTEAFF
few,TRBD1,TRBJ1-4,TRBV2,TGTGCCAGTAAAAAGACCGACAGGGTCGAAAAACTGTTTTTT,CASKKTDRVEKLFF
.,TRBD1,TRBJ2-7,TRBV9,TGTGCCAGCAGCGTAGTGGGACAGGGGGACGAGCAGTACTTC,CASSVVGQGDEQYF
.,.,TRBJ2-7,TRBV13,TGTGCCAGCAGCTTAGGGCTAAGCCCCGCCGAGCAGTACTTC,CASSLGLSPAEQYF
.,.,TRBJ2-3,TRBV19,TGTGCCAGTAGTATTGGGGGCAGCACAGATACGCAGTATTTT,CASSIGGSTDTQYF
.,TRBD1,TRBJ2-7,TRBV5-4,TGTGCCAGCAGGAGGACAGGGGGTCCCCACGAGCAGTACTTC,CASRRTGGPHEQYF
once,.,TRBJ2-7,TRBV9,TGTGCCAGCAGCGACAGGCAAGATTCCTACGAGCAGTACTTC,CASSDRQDSYEQYF
.,.,TRBJ1-2,TRBV4-1,TGCGCCAGCAGCCAAGTCGCGGGTAATAACTATGGCTACACCTTC,CASSQVAGNNYGYTF
.,.,TRBJ1-5,TRBV4-3,TGCGCCAGCAGCCAGATGGGCAGCCCCAGTGGCAATCAGCCCCAGCATTTT,CASSQMGSPSGNQPQHF
.,.,TRBJ2-5,TRBV1,TGCACCAGCAGCCGACAAGCCGGGACTGCACAAGAGACCCAGTACTTC,CTSSRQAGTAQETQYF
.,TRBD2,TRBJ2-2,TRBV4-2,TGTGCCAGCAGCCAAGATCGGGCGGGGGGGGAAACCGGGGAGCTGTTTTTT,CASSQDRAGGETGELFF
.,.,TRBJ2-1,TRBV12-2,TGTGCAAGTCGCGGGCATTCAGGCACGTCCTACAATGAGCAGTTCTTC,CASRGHSGTSYNEQFF
.,TRBD2,TRBJ2-7,TRBV18,TGTGCCAGCTCATCGCGACTAGCGTCTCCCTACGAGCAGTACTTC,CASSSRLASPYEQYF
.,TRBD2,TRBJ2-7,TRBV7-8,TGTGCCAGCAGCTTAACCGAGACTAGCGGGAGAGTCGAGCAGTACTTC,CASSLTETSGRVEQYF
.,TRBD2,TRBJ2-3,TRBV6-6,TGTGCCAGCATGATAGCGGGGGGGCCTAGGGATACGCAGTATTTT,CASMIAGGPRDTQYF
few,TRBD2,TRBJ2-2,TRBV7-2,TGTGCCAGCAGCTTCGGCGGGAGTAGAGGCGGGGAGCTGTTTTTT,CASSFGGSRGGELFF
.,TRBD1,TRBJ1-6,TRBV19,TGTGCCAGTAGCCCCCCTGGACAGGGGAATTCACCCCTCCACTTT,CASSPPGQGNSPLHF
once,TRBD1,TRBJ1-1,TRBV25-1,TGTGCCAGCAGTCTTACAGGGGACACTGAAGCTTTCTTT,CASSLTGDTEAFF
.,TRBD1,TRBJ1-1,TRBV7-9,TGTGCCAGCAGCTTGACCGGGACAGGGGGCGAAGCTTTCTTT,CASSLTGTGGEAFF
.,.,TRBJ1-5,TRBV7-8,TGTGCCAGCAGCTTGGGGGCAGGGCAGCAGCCCCAGCATTTT,CASSLGAGQQPQHF
.,.,TRBJ1-1,TRBV11-2,TGTGCCAGCACGTCTGGACACACGAACACTGAAGCTTTCTTT,CASTSGHTNTEAFF
.,.,TRBJ1-1,TRBV9,TGTGCCAGCAGCCCCCCCGGGGGGCTTATGAACACTGAAGCTTTCTTT,CASSPPGGLMNTEAFF
.,.,TRBJ2-2,TRBV19,TGTGCCAGTAGTATAGGAGGGGGAACCGGGGAGCTGTTTTTT,CASSIGGGTGELFF
.,TRBD1,TRBJ2-1,TRBV10-3,TGTGCCATCAGTGGGGGACAGGCGAGCTCCTACAATGAGCAGTTCTTC,CAISGGQASSYNEQFF
.,.,TRBJ1-6,TRBV15,TGTGCCACCAGCAGAGATTTGTACGGTAGTTCACCCCTCCACTTT,CATSRDLYGSSPLHF
.,.,TRBJ2-3,TRBV19,TGTGCCAGTAGGCCCCACACCACAGATACGCAGTATTTT,CASRPHTTDTQYF
once,TRBD1,TRBJ1-4,TRBV7-9,TGTGCCAGCAGCTTACTGGACAGGGGCGAAAAACTGTTTTTT,CASSLLDRGEKLFF
once,.,TRBJ1-2,TRBV6-1,TGTGCCAGCAGTGAACCGGGACAAGCTGTCCGTTGGCCCACCTTC,CASSEPGQAVRWPTF
.,TRBD1,TRBJ2-2,TRBV5-1,TGCGCCAGCAGCCCACAGACAGGGACGAACACCGGGGAGCTGTTTTTT,CASSPQTGTNTGELFF
.,TRBD2,TRBJ2-7,TRBV7-2,TGTGCCAGCAGCTTAGTGGCTAGCGGGGGGGCCCTCGAGCAGTACTTC,CASSLVASGGALEQYF
.,.,TRBJ1-4,TRBV5-8,TGTGCCAGCAGCCGCGAATATGGACAGCCGAATGAAAAACTGTTTTTT,CASSREYGQPNEKLFF
.,TRBD2,TRBJ2-7,TRBV6-5,TGTGCCAGCAGTTACCGTCGGGAGGGAGCCGAGCAGTACTTC,CASSYRREGAEQYF
.,.,TRBJ2-1,TRBV27,TGTGCCAGCAGTTTTCTGGCTACAGGAAACAATGAGCAGTTCTTC,CASSFLATGNNEQFF
.,TRBD1,TRBJ2-1,TRBV7-9,TGTGCCAGCAGCCCCCGGACAGGAACGAGGCACAATGAGCAGTTCTTC,CASSPRTGTRHNEQFF
.,.,TRBJ2-1,TRBV2,TGTGCCAGCAGTGAAGTTCTGTGGGGCCCATACAATGAGCAGTTCTTC,CASSEVLWGPYNEQFF
.,.,TRBJ2-3,TRBV5-1,TGCGCCAGCAGTCCATTCGCGGGGCCTAGCACAGATACGCAGTATTTT,CASSPFAGPSTDTQYF
.,.,TRBJ2-7,TRBV28,TGTGCCAGCAGTAGTCCGGGACTCCTCGAGCAGTACTTC,CASSSPGLLEQYF
.,.,TRBJ2-7,TRBV7-2,TGTGCCAGCAGCTTAACCACGAGCTCCTACGAGCAGTACTTC,CASSLTTSSYEQYF
few,.,TRBJ1-1,TRBV6-9,TGTGCCAGCAATTCCCCTAACAGACAGGCAGTATTGAACACTGAAGCTTTCTTT,CASNSPNRQAVLNTEAFF
.,.,TRBJ2-6,TRBV4-3,TGCGCCAGCAGCCAAGGGGAGACTGTAGACGTCCTGACTTTC,CASSQGETVDVLTF
.,.,TRBJ1-2,TRBV27,TGTGCCAGCAGAACACATGCTAACTATGGCTACACCTTC,CASRTHANYGYTF
few,.,TRBJ2-3,TRBV7-2,TGTGCCAGCAGCTTATTCGAGGGAATGACGACAGATACGCAGTATTTT,CASSLFEGMTTDTQYF